This is a list of T cell receptor beta chains from one sample in a study of blood T cell repertoires in COVID-19. Libraries were prepared by immunoSEQ multiplex PCR; TCRdb keeps only in-frame clonotypes and omits some of them. The sample shows tens of thousands of clones, over 75% of them seen only once. The specimen sequenced was peripheral blood. The receptors shown here come from a human donor in a cohort sampled during active COVID-19. The CDR3 runs from the conserved cysteine through the conserved F or W. Each record gives: J gene, V gene, CDR3 length, CDR3 protein.

TRBJ1-6 | TRBV24-1 | 12 | CAAGQVNSPLHF
TRBJ2-7 | TRBV28 | 14 | CASLSGGTTYEQYF
TRBJ1-6 | TRBV6-2/TRBV6-3 | 20 | CASSPPSAGQGVYLCSPLHF
TRBJ1-1 | TRBV6-5 | 15 | CASSYPGQGHTEAFF
TRBJ1-6 | TRBV7-2 | 13 | CASSFYRASPLHF
TRBJ2-7 | TRBV2 | 15 | CASIRDRGSSYEQYF
TRBJ2-4 | TRBV6-2/TRBV6-3 | 18 | CASSGLAGGDGRWNIQYF
TRBJ2-2 | TRBV15 | 14 | CATSKGQGAGELFF
TRBJ1-5 | TRBV4-1 | 14 | CASSYGTGPQPQHF
TRBJ2-2 | TRBV5-6 | 15 | CASSWGTGGTGELFF
TRBJ2-3 | TRBV4-2 | 16 | CASSQDIVYPTDTQYF